A single T cell receptor (beta chain) is shown here with its context. In germline, CDR1 is DFQATT, CDR2 SNEGSKA (reference sequence). The CDR3 is 15 residues long. This record belongs to a study of monozygotic twins with inflammatory bowel disease. TCRdb reprocessed the 5' RACE reads; each CDR3 protein has one entry and no DNA is given. In total, the table holds about 150,000 distinct CDR3 sequences. This TCR derives from a human donor with ulcerative colitis or Crohn's disease, or a healthy co-twin of an affected twin (not recorded which). The V call is TRBV20-1, the J call TRBJ2-7; TCRdb proposes TRBD1, but this gene call is untestable without DNA. Source material: blood. CDR3 protein: CSARDPLFGSYEQYF.